This T cell receptor (beta chain) appears in the sequencing data of a study of long-term antiretroviral therapy in people with HIV. Study observations and caveats: Clonal expansions arising prior to ART prevailed in the repertoire at every time point.

Every one of the participants with HIV received treatment in the United States. Sequencing used immunoSEQ v3.0 at survey level. Libraries were prepared by immunoSEQ multiplex PCR; TCRdb keeps only in-frame clonotypes and omits some of them. The repertoire includes over 25,000 clones, more than 80% of them detected once, and around 9% sits in the top ten. A word on this clone: The antigen is unknown.

Germline lookup yields CDR1 MNHEY and CDR2 SVGAGI. The CDR3 loop spans 13 amino acids. The germline V and J ends were trimmed by 8 bases and 6 bases, with 16 bases remaining between them. The clonotype originates from a man aged 45-65 years with HIV. The V call is TRBV6-5, the J call TRBJ1-1, with no clear D. Specimen: unsorted PBMCs, collected 3.2 years before starting antiretroviral therapy. The DNA for the CDR3 is TGTGCCAGCCCTAGTCCCCCCTCCTCTGAAGCTTTCTTT. This encodes CASPSPPSSEAFF.